This T cell receptor beta chain was captured in a study of CXCR3-negative and CXCR3-positive naive CD8 T cells. As for the study in general: Collectively, the libraries yielded about 140 million TRB reads in total, at about 1.5 +/- 0.3 million per library. Findings of the study overall: Against CXCR3-negative naive cells, CXCR3-positive naive cells showed more hydrophobic TRB CDR3s. Comparably high diversity marked both naive subsets, whereas memory CD8+ cells had much lower diversity. Naive subsets did not differ in surface CD5, and TRB CDR3 properties served to infer TCR strength.

Naivety in CD8+ T cells corresponded to a CD45RO-CCR7+CD27+CD95- phenotype. UMI-labeled TRB cDNA libraries were prepared by 5' RACE. TCRdb reanalyzed the 5' RACE reads, giving one entry per CDR3 protein sequence and no DNA. The sample holds some 110,000 distinct CDR3 sequences. This CDR3 comprises 16 residues. Germline lookup yields CDR1 SGHRS and CDR2 YFSETQ. Concerning this clonotype itself: Its cognate antigen is unknown.

This rearrangement joins TRBV5-1 to TRBJ2-1; as DNA is missing, the TRBD1 call by TCRdb cannot be tested. This clonotype was sampled from a human donor in good health. Some clones in this sample may be carry-over from other donors' samples. The sample consisted of naive CXCR3+ CD8+ T cells from blood. Described subset: CD45RO-CCR7+CD27+CD95- naive CD8+ T cells expressing CXCR3 (TNR3+). CDR3 amino acids: CASSLAGQSLYNEQFF.